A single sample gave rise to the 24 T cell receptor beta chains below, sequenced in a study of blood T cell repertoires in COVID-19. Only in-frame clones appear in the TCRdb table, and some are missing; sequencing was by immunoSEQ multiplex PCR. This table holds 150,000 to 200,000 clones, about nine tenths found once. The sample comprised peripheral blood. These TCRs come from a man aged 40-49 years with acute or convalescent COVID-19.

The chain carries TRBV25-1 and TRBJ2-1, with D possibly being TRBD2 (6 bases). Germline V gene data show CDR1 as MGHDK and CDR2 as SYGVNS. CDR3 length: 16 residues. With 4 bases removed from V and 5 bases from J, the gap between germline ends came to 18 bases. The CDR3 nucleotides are TGTGCCAGCAGTGCATATTGGACTAACCGACACAATGAGCAGTTCTTC. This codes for CASSAYWTNRHNEQFF.

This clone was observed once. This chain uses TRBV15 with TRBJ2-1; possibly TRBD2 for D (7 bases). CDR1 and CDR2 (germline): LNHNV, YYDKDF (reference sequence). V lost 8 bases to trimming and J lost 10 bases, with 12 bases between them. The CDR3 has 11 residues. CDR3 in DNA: TGTGCCACCTGGGGGGGGCGAGAGCAGTTCTTC. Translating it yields CATWGGREQFF.

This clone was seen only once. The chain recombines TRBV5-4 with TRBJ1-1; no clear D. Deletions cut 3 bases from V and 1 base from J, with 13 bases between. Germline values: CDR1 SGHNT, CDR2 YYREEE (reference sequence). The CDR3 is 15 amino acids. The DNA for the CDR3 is TGTGCCAGCAGCTATGGAGGTCGGGGGAACACTGAAGCTTTCTTT. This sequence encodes CASSYGGRGNTEAFF. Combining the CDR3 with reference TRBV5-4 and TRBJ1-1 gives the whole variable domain ETGVTQSPTHLIKTRGQQVTLRCSSQSGHNTVSWYQQALGQGPQFIFQYYREEENGRGNFPPRFSGLQFPNYSSELNVNALELDDSALYLCASSYGGRGNTEAFFGQGTRLTVV.

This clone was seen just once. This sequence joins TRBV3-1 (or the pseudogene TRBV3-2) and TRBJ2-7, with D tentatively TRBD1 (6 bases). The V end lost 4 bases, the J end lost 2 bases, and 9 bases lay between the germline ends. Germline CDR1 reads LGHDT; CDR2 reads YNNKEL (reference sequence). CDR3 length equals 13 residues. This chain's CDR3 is CASSPGQTYEQYF. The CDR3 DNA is TGTGCCAGCAGCCCTGGACAGACCTACGAGCAGTACTTC.

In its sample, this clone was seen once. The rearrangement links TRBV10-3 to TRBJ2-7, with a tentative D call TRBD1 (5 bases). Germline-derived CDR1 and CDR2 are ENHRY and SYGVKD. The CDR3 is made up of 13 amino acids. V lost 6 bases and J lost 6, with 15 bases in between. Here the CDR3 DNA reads TGTGCCATCAGGTCCCTATGGGGCTCCGAGCAGTACTTC. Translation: CAIRSLWGSEQYF.

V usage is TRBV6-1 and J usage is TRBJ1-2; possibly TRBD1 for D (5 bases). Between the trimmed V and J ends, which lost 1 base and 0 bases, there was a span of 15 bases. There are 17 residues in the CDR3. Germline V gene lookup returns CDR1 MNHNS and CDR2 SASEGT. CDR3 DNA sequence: TGTGCCAGCAGTGAAGATGGTGGGGCAGGGCCTAACTATGGCTACACCTTC. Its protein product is CASSEDGGAGPNYGYTF.

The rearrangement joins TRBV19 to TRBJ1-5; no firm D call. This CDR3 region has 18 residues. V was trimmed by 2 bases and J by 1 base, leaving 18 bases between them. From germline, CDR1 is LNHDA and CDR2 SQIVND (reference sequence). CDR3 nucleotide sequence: TGTGCCAGTAGTATACCGGACGGCCCAGGAGGGAGCAATCAGCCCCAGCATTTT. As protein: CASSIPDGPGGSNQPQHF.

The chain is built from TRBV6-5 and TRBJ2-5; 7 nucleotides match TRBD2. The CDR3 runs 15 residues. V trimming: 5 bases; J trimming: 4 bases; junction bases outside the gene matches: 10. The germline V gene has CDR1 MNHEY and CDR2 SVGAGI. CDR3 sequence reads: CASSQTSSHTETQYF. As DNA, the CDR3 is TGTGCCAGCAGTCAGACTAGCTCCCACACAGAGACCCAGTACTTC.

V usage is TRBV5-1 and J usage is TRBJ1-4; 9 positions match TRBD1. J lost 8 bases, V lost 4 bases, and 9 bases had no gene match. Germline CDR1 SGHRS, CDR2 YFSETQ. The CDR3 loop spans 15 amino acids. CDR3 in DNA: TGCGCCAGCAGCCCCGGGGACAGGGAAAGCGAAAAACTGTTTTTT. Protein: CASSPGDRESEKLFF.

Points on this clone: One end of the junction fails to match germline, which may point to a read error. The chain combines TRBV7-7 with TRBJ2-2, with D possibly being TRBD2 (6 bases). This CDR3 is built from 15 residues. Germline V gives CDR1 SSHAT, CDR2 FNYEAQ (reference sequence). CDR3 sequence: CASSFRSGGTGELFF. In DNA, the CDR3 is TGTGCTAGCAGCTTTCGATCCGGGGGAACCGGGGAGCTGTTTTTT.

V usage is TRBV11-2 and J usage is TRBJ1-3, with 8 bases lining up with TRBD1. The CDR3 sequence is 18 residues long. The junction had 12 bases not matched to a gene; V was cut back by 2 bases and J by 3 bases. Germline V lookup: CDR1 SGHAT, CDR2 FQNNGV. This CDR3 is CASSLPLPDRARGNTIYF. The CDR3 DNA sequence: TGTGCCAGCAGCTTACCTCTTCCGGACAGGGCGCGTGGAAACACCATATATTTT.

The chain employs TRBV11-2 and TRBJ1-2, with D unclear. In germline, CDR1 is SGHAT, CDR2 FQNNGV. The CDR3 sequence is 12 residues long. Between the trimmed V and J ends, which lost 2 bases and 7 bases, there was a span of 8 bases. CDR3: CASSLQSAGYTF. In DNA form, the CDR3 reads TGTGCCAGCAGCTTACAGAGCGCTGGCTACACCTTC.

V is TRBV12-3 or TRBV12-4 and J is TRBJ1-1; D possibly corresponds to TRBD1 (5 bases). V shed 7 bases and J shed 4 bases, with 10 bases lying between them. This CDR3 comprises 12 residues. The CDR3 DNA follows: TGTGCCAGCATCCTGGGGCCCACTGAAGCTTTCTTT. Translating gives CASILGPTEAFF.

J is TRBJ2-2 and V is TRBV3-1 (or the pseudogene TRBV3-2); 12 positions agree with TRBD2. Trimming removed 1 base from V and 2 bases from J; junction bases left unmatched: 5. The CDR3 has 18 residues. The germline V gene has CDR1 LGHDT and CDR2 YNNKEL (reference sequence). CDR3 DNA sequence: TGTGCCAGCAGCCAAGGACTAGCGGGGGCCTTAAACACCGGGGAGCTGTTTTTT. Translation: CASSQGLAGALNTGELFF.

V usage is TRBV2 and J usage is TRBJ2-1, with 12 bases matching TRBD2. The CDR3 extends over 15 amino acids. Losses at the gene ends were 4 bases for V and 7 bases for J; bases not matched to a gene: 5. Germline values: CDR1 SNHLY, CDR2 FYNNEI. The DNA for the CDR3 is TGTGCCAGCAGTGCGACTAGCGGGGGTTTAAATGAGCAGTTCTTC. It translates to CASSATSGGLNEQFF.

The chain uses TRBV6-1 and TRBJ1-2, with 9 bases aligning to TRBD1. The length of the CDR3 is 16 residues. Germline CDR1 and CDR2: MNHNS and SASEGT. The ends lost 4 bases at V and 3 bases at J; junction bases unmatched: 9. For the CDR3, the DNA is TGTGCCAGCAGTGGAGGGACAGGGCGAAGCTACTATGGCTACACCTTC. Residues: CASSGGTGRSYYGYTF.

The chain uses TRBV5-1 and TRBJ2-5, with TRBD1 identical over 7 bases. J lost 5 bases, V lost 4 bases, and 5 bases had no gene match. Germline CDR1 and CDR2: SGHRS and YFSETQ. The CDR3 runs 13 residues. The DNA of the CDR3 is TGCGCCAGCAGCCAGGGACAGCTCGAGACCCAGTACTTC. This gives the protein CASSQGQLETQYF.

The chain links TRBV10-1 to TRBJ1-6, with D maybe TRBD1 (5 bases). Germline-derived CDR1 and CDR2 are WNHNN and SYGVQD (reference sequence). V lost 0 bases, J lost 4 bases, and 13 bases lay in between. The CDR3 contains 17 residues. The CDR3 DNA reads TGCGCCAGCAGTGAGTCGAGCGGGACGGCATATAATTCACCCCTCCACTTT. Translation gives CASSESSGTAYNSPLHF.

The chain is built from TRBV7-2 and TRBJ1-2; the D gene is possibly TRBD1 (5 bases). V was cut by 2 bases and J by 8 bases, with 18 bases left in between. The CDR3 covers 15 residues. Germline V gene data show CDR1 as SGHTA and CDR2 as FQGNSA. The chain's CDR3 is CASSLYGREGLGYTF. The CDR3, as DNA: TGTGCCAGCAGCTTATACGGCAGGGAGGGGCTAGGCTACACCTTC.

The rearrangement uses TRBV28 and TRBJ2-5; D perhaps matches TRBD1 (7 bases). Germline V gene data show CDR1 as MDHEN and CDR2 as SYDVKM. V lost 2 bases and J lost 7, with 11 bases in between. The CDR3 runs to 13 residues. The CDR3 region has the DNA TGTGCCAGCAGTTTAAGGCAGGGGGGGACCCAGTACTTC. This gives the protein CASSLRQGGTQYF.

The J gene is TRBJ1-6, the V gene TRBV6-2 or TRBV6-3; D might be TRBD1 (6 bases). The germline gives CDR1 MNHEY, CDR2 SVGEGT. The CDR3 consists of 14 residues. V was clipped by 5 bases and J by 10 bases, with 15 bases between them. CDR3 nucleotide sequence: TGTGCCAGCAGTCGACAGGAACCGGGGTCACCCCTCCACTTT. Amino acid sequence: CASSRQEPGSPLHF.

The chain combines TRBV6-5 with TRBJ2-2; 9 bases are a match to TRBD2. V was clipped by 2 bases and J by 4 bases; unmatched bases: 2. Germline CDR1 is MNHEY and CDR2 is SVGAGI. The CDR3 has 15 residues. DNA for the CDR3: TGTGCCAGCAGTTACGAGACTAGCGGCACCGGGGAGCTGTTTTTT. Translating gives CASSYETSGTGELFF.

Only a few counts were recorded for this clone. In DNA form, the CDR3 reads TGTGCCATCAAACAGGGGAGCACAGATACGCAGTATTTT. Translated, it gives CAIKQGSTDTQYF. This chain joins TRBV10-3 and TRBJ2-3; 7 nucleotides line up with TRBD1. The V gene's germline CDR1 is ENHRY and CDR2 SYGVKD. CDR3 length: 13 residues. Unmatched junction bases numbered 1, after V lost 7 bases and J lost 0 bases.

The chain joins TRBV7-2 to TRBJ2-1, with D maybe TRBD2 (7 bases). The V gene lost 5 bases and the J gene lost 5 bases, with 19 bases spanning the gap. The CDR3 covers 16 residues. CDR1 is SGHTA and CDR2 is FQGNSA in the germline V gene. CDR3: CASSARRGGQDNEQFF. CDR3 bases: TGTGCCAGCAGCGCCCGGAGGGGGGGCCAAGACAATGAGCAGTTCTTC.